A single sample is the source of the 12 T cell receptor beta chains below, sequenced in a study of shared clonotypes between healthy human individuals. Here immunoSEQ multiplex PCR was the method, and the copy in TCRdb shows in-frame clones only, minus some. The repertoire holds around 1,000,000 clones, with 70% to 85% as singletons. Material for sequencing was memory CD4+ T cells from PBMCs. Subset described: CD45RA-negative fraction. All receptors come from a man between 18 and 29 years old in good health. Some clones in this sample may be carry-over from other donors' samples.

J is TRBJ2-1 and V is TRBV29-1; 7 bases agree with TRBD2. The ends lost 1 base at V and 15 bases at J; junction bases unmatched: 6. CDR1 is SQVTM, CDR2 ANQGSEA, per germline. The CDR3 runs 11 residues. CDR3 bases: TGCAGCGTTGAAGGGGGAGGGGTTAGGTTCTTC. Residues: CSVEGGGVRFF.

The CDR3 nucleotides read TGCGCCAGCAGCTTAGGGGCGGCAGAAAACTATGGCTACACCTTC. Amino acid sequence: CASSLGAAENYGYTF. The chain links TRBV5-1 to TRBJ1-2; weak D call: TRBD1 (5 bases). The CDR3 extends over 15 amino acids. The germline V and J ends were trimmed by 2 bases and 2 bases, with 13 bases remaining between them. Germline CDR1 SGHRS, CDR2 YFSETQ.

A few counts support this clone. The chain uses TRBV10-1 and TRBJ2-3; D is unresolved. The V gene lost 6 bases and the J gene lost 1 base, with 14 bases spanning the gap. Germline lookup yields CDR1 WNHNN and CDR2 SYGVQD (reference sequence). The CDR3 sequence is 15 residues long. CDR3 in DNA: TGCGCCAGCAGCCCCTATACGATGGGCACAGATACGCAGTATTTT. This translates into CASSPYTMGTDTQYF.

The chain combines TRBV9 with TRBJ2-1; a possible D gene is TRBD2 (5 bases). Germline V gives CDR1 SGDLS, CDR2 YYNGEE. The CDR3 runs to 14 residues. V gave up 4 bases and J gave up 3 bases, with 11 bases separating them. CDR3 nucleotides: TGTGCCAGCAGCCAGGACCGGGACTACAATGAGCAGTTCTTC. This codes for CASSQDRDYNEQFF. The whole variable domain, remainder taken from reference TRBV9 and TRBJ2-1, is DSGVTQTPKHLITATGQRVTLRCSPRSGDLSVYWYQQSLDQGLQFLIQYYNGEERAKGNILERFSAQQFPDLHSELNLSSLELGDSALYFCASSQDRDYNEQFFGPGTRLTVL.

This clone occurred a few times. This chain links TRBV10-3 with TRBJ2-7, with 7 bases aligning to TRBD1. Per the germline V gene, CDR1 is ENHRY and CDR2 is SYGVKD. J lost 0 bases, V lost 7 bases, and 3 bases had no gene match. The CDR3 runs to 13 residues. In DNA, the CDR3 is TGTGCCATCAAGGGGGCCCGCTCCTACGAGCAGTACTTC. This codes for CAIKGARSYEQYF.

V is TRBV6-1 and J is TRBJ1-2; 9 bases align to TRBD1. Germline values: CDR1 MNHNS, CDR2 SASEGT. Unmatched junction bases numbered 7, after V lost 7 bases and J lost 1 base. This CDR3 is 15 amino acids long. CDR3 protein: CASIAGQGFNYGYTF. The CDR3 coding sequence is TGTGCCAGCATCGCGGGACAGGGATTTAACTATGGCTACACCTTC.

The V and J genes are TRBV6-5 and TRBJ1-5; possibly TRBD1 for D (5 bases). V was cut by 6 bases and J by 3 bases, with 15 bases left in between. This CDR3 contains 15 residues. From germline, CDR1 is MNHEY and CDR2 SVGAGI. CDR3 in amino acids: CASRSGRAFNQPQHF. The CDR3 DNA sequence: TGTGCCAGCAGGAGCGGCAGGGCCTTCAATCAGCCCCAGCATTTT.

This clone was seen more than once but under ten times. The rearrangement links TRBV5-4 to TRBJ1-1; D possibly corresponds to TRBD1 (6 bases). Trimming removed 5 bases from V and 3 bases from J, with 17 bases in between. This CDR3 is built from 15 residues. Germline V CDR1 and CDR2: SGHNT, YYREEE (reference sequence). CDR3 DNA: TGTGCCAGCAGTCCCTCACAGGGAGGGGACACTGAAGCTTTCTTT. Protein product: CASSPSQGGDTEAFF. The full variable domain, its missing parts supplied by reference TRBV5-4 and TRBJ1-1, is ETGVTQSPTHLIKTRGQQVTLRCSSQSGHNTVSWYQQALGQGPQFIFQYYREEENGRGNFPPRFSGLQFPNYSSELNVNALELDDSALYLCASSPSQGGDTEAFFGQGTRLTVV.

The chain recombines TRBV5-4 with TRBJ2-3, with D tentatively TRBD2 (5 bases). The CDR3 length is 14 residues. Trimming removed 1 base at V and 3 bases at J, with 9 bases between. The germline CDR1 and CDR2 sequences are SGHNT and YYREEE (reference sequence). CDR3 protein: CASSLSQRTDTQYF. The DNA for the CDR3 is TGTGCCAGCAGCTTGAGCCAGCGGACAGATACGCAGTATTTT. The whole variable domain, filled in from reference TRBV5-4 and TRBJ2-3, reads ETGVTQSPTHLIKTRGQQVTLRCSSQSGHNTVSWYQQALGQGPQFIFQYYREEENGRGNFPPRFSGLQFPNYSSELNVNALELDDSALYLCASSLSQRTDTQYFGPGTRLTVL.

The chain couples TRBV28 to TRBJ2-1; TRBD1 aligns across 10 bases. After removal of 7 bases from V and 4 bases from J, the junction contained 4 bases not matched to a gene. The CDR3 is 14 amino acids. Per germline, CDR1 MDHEN and CDR2 SYDVKM. CDR3 region: CASIRDRGYNEQFF. In DNA form, the CDR3 reads TGTGCCAGCATCCGGGACAGGGGTTACAATGAGCAGTTCTTC.

This clone was detected only a few times. This rearrangement joins TRBV7-2 to TRBJ1-5, with TRBD1 matching over 7 bases. In germline, CDR1 is SGHTA, CDR2 FQGNSA. CDR3 length: 15 amino acids. Germline trimming cut 1 base from V and 5 bases from J; bases unmatched to any gene: 5. This CDR3 is CASSLGRGADQPQHF. The CDR3 DNA reads as TGTGCCAGCAGCTTAGGCAGGGGGGCGGATCAGCCCCAGCATTTT.

There are a few counts of this clone. This chain joins TRBV18 and TRBJ1-1; weak D call: TRBD1 (5 bases). There are 12 residues in the CDR3. The germline V gene encodes CDR1 KGHSH and CDR2 LQKENI. V gave up 5 bases and J gave up 7 bases, with 11 bases separating them. In nucleotides, the CDR3 is TGTGCCAGCTCATCCGACAGTTATGAAGCTTTCTTT. Translating gives CASSSDSYEAFF.